The 29 T cell receptor beta chains presented below share a single source sample, sequenced in a study of response to subunit inactivated influenza vaccine. TCRdb recomputed calls from the RT-PCR reads with MiXCR, one row per CDR3 protein. The table records 550,000 to 650,000 distinct CDR3 sequences, about 11% of them present only once. Sequencing was performed on PBMCs from blood, taken on the day of vaccination. The receptors here all came from a man aged 50 to 60 who received an inactivated influenza vaccine.

This clonotype was detected a few times. The chain joins TRBV5-1 to TRBJ2-3; D is unclear. The CDR3 loop spans 15 amino acids. Trimming pared 4 bases from V and 2 bases from J, leaving 14 bases between. Per germline, CDR1 SGHRS and CDR2 YFSETQ. CDR3 in DNA: TGCGCCAGCAGCCCCCAGTTAGGTTCCACAGATACGCAGTATTTT. Protein product: CASSPQLGSTDTQYF.

The chain links TRBV6-1 to TRBJ1-2; 11 bases agree with TRBD1. Germline CDR1 and CDR2: MNHNS and SASEGT. The ends lost 6 bases at V and 2 bases at J; junction bases unmatched: 11. The CDR3 length is 17 residues. The CDR3 reads CASSADRGRGWNYGYTF. The CDR3, as DNA: TGTGCCAGCAGCGCGGACAGGGGGCGCGGGTGGAACTATGGCTACACCTTC.

Ten or more counts support this clonotype. The gene calls are TRBV12-3 or TRBV12-4 and TRBJ2-1, with unresolved D. The V end was cut by 6 bases, the J end by 8 bases, with 17 bases between. There are 14 residues in the CDR3. In DNA, the CDR3 is TGTGCCAGCAGCCTTTACGGGCCTCTACATGAGCAGTTCTTC. Its translation is CASSLYGPLHEQFF.

This chain uses TRBV5-6 with TRBJ2-4, with TRBD1 matching 9 bases. This CDR3 has 16 residues. The germline V gene has CDR1 SGHDT and CDR2 YYEEEE. V lost 4 bases, J lost 6 bases, and 11 bases stayed unmatched. As DNA, the CDR3 is TGTGCCAGCAGCCCGGACCCCGGGACAGGGCGAAACATTCAGTACTTC. This codes for CASSPDPGTGRNIQYF.

There are many counts of this clonotype. The chain combines TRBV19 with TRBJ2-7, with TRBD2 identical over 10 bases. The V segment lost 7 bases and the J segment 2 bases; nucleotides outside the gene matches: 17. Germline CDR1 and CDR2: LNHDA and SQIVND (reference sequence). The CDR3 is 18 amino acids. The CDR3 is CASTQTRASGRTTYEQYF. For the CDR3, the DNA is TGTGCCAGTACCCAAACTCGGGCTAGCGGGAGAACTACCTACGAGCAGTACTTC.

The chain uses TRBV7-9 and TRBJ2-7; D is perhaps TRBD1 (6 bases). Germline-derived CDR1 and CDR2 are SEHNR and FQNEAQ (reference sequence). The CDR3 is 14 residues long. V dropped 5 bases and J dropped 2 bases, with 13 bases sitting between them. The CDR3 coding sequence is TGTGCCAGCAGCCTCAGGGGTGCGACCTACGAGCAGTACTTC. Its protein is CASSLRGATYEQYF.

This clonotype was detected many times. This rearrangement joins TRBV20-1 to TRBJ2-7; TRBD1 is a possible D gene (5 bases). Per the germline V gene, CDR1 is DFQATT and CDR2 is SNEGSKA (reference sequence). The CDR3 is 14 residues long. Trimming removed 0 bases at V and 1 base at J, with 10 bases between. CDR3 protein: CSARDRDRSYEQYF. In DNA form, the CDR3 reads TGCAGTGCTAGAGATCGTGACAGATCCTACGAGCAGTACTTC.

This clonotype has only a few counts. The chain couples TRBV6-2 or TRBV6-3 to TRBJ2-7; D is perhaps TRBD1 (6 bases). This CDR3 comprises 15 residues. CDR1 is MNHEY, CDR2 SVGEGT, per germline. V shed 4 bases and J shed 7 bases, with 20 bases lying between them. The DNA of the CDR3 is TGTGCCAGCAGTTGGACTGGGGGCCATGCTGGTGAGCAGTACTTC. Translation: CASSWTGGHAGEQYF.

In its sample, this clonotype was seen many times. The chain couples TRBV29-1 to TRBJ2-1, with 10 positions matching TRBD2. CDR1 SQVTM and CDR2 ANQGSEA come from the germline V gene. This CDR3 contains 11 residues. V trimming: 7 bases; J trimming: 10 bases; junction bases outside the gene matches: 4. The CDR3 here is CSGGTSVEQFF. In DNA, the CDR3 is TGCAGCGGTGGGACTAGCGTCGAGCAGTTCTTC.

Only a few counts were recorded for this clonotype. The chain employs TRBV25-1 and TRBJ2-7; TRBD2 might be the D (6 bases). CDR1 is MGHDK, CDR2 SYGVNS, per germline. Trimming stripped 7 bases from V and 5 bases from J, with 18 bases between. The CDR3 is 14 residues long. The CDR3 region has the DNA TGTGCCAGCACCCCCGGCGGAGGGACCCACGAGCAGTACTTC. It translates to CASTPGGGTHEQYF.

V and J are TRBV11-2 and TRBJ2-2; TRBD2 matches 8 bases. The ends lost 2 bases at V and 6 bases at J; junction bases unmatched: 14. Germline-derived CDR1 and CDR2 are SGHAT and FQNNGV. There are 18 residues in the CDR3. Here the CDR3 reads CASSLTVTSGRSAGELFF. DNA for the CDR3: TGTGCCAGCAGCTTAACCGTAACTAGCGGTCGATCTGCCGGGGAGCTGTTTTTT. The full variable domain, rest sourced from reference TRBV11-2 and TRBJ2-2, is EAGVAQSPRYKIIEKRQSVAFWCNPISGHATLYWYQQILGQGPKLLIQFQNNGVVDDSQLPKDRFSAERLKGVDSTLKIQPAKLEDSAVYLCASSLTVTSGRSAGELFFGEGSRLTVL.

The chain links TRBV6-5 to TRBJ2-1; D possibly corresponds to TRBD1 (5 bases). The length of the CDR3 is 14 residues. CDR1 is MNHEY and CDR2 is SVGAGI in the germline V gene. Trimming cost V 4 bases and J 0 bases, with 7 bases left between them. CDR3 DNA: TGTGCCAGCAGTTCCCAGGGCTCCTACAATGAGCAGTTCTTC. This gives the protein CASSSQGSYNEQFF.

This clonotype was detected only a few times. The chain recombines TRBV19 with TRBJ2-2; tentative D call: TRBD2 (6 bases). V was clipped by 4 bases and J by 5 bases, with 14 bases between them. Germline CDR1 reads LNHDA; CDR2 reads SQIVND (reference sequence). This CDR3 contains 15 residues. The CDR3 loop is CASSKTGTQTGELFF. In nucleotides, the CDR3 is TGTGCCAGTAGTAAAACCGGGACTCAGACCGGGGAGCTGTTTTTT.

V is TRBV4-2 and J is TRBJ2-1; 7 positions agree with TRBD2. V lost 1 base and J lost 7; bases outside the gene matches: 7. In germline, CDR1 is LGHNA, CDR2 YNFKEQ. CDR3 length equals 15 residues. CDR3 in amino acids: CASSQGGRELNEQFF. Written as DNA, the CDR3 is TGTGCCAGCAGCCAAGGAGGGCGGGAGCTTAATGAGCAGTTCTTC.

This clonotype turned up a few times. The chain carries TRBV18 and TRBJ2-1; 11 bases map to TRBD2. V trimming: 6 bases; J trimming: 8 bases; junction bases outside the gene matches: 6. This CDR3 comprises 14 residues. In germline, CDR1 is KGHSH, CDR2 LQKENI. The CDR3 DNA reads as TGTGCCAGCTCGCCAACTAGCGGGGGACATGAGCAGTTCTTC. Protein sequence: CASSPTSGGHEQFF.

This clonotype was seen only a few times. The J gene is TRBJ2-3, the V gene TRBV4-3, with TRBD1 matching over 9 bases. Germline assignment: CDR1 LGHNA and CDR2 YSLEER. Losses at the gene ends were 2 bases for V and 1 base for J; bases not matched to a gene: 1. This CDR3 has 15 amino acids. For the CDR3, the DNA is TGCGCCAGCAGCCAAAGGGACAGGGGCACAGATACGCAGTATTTT. Its translation is CASSQRDRGTDTQYF.

The chain uses TRBV29-1 and TRBJ1-2, with no clear D. CDR1 SQVTM and CDR2 ANQGSEA come from the germline V gene. The CDR3 has 14 amino acids. Trimming pared 7 bases from V and 2 bases from J, leaving 17 bases between. The CDR3 DNA reads as TGCAGCGGGGCAGACCCCCTCACGAACTATGGCTACACCTTC. Its translation: CSGADPLTNYGYTF.

This clonotype was recorded at least ten times. The CDR3 region is CASSPGQGNTDTQYF. The CDR3 coding sequence is TGTGCCAGCAGCCCGGGACAGGGGAACACAGATACGCAGTATTTT. V gene TRBV7-9 combines with J gene TRBJ2-3; TRBD1 aligns across 10 bases. The germline V gene has CDR1 SEHNR and CDR2 FQNEAQ (reference sequence). The CDR3 is 15 amino acids. The trim removed 5 bases at V and 2 bases at J, leaving 4 bases unmatched.

At least ten counts were recorded for this clonotype. The chain is built from TRBV12-3 or TRBV12-4 and TRBJ2-7, with D possibly TRBD1 on 5 matching bases. V lost 3 bases, J lost 2 bases, and 8 bases lay in between. This CDR3 has 13 amino acids. The CDR3 region has the DNA TGTGCCAGCAGTTTCAGGGTGACCTACGAGCAGTACTTC. Encoded protein: CASSFRVTYEQYF.

This clonotype appeared a few times. The chain uses TRBV7-2 and TRBJ2-5; unclear D gene. Per the germline V gene, CDR1 is SGHTA and CDR2 is FQGNSA. V lost 5 bases to trimming and J lost 5 bases, with 12 bases between them. This CDR3 has 13 amino acids. CDR3 coding DNA: TGTGCCAGCAGCCCGACAAGGTTGGAGACCCAGTACTTC. Protein: CASSPTRLETQYF.

The chain recombines TRBV4-2 with TRBJ2-2; 7 positions match TRBD1. The germline V gene encodes CDR1 LGHNA and CDR2 YNFKEQ. The CDR3 is made up of 16 amino acids. Trimming took 4 bases from V and 3 from J; bases not matched to a gene: 8. The CDR3 DNA reads TGTGCCAGCAGCCCTTCCCGCACAGGGGACACCGGGGAGCTGTTTTTT. It codes for CASSPSRTGDTGELFF.

This clonotype was counted at least ten times. This chain joins TRBV7-6 and TRBJ2-7, with D perhaps matching TRBD1 (5 bases). The V gene lost 1 base and the J gene lost 6 bases, with 10 bases spanning the gap. Germline V gene data show CDR1 as SGHVS and CDR2 as FNYEAQ. The CDR3 contains 13 residues. CDR3 loop: CASSLGEDSEQYF. The CDR3 region has the DNA TGTGCCAGCAGCTTAGGGGAAGACAGCGAGCAGTACTTC.

The chain couples TRBV12-3 or TRBV12-4 to TRBJ2-5; 7 nucleotides align to TRBD2. V shed 5 bases, J shed 1 base, and the junction held 4 bases outside the gene matches. The CDR3 totals 14 residues. As DNA, the CDR3 is TGTGCCAGCAGTATCCGGGGGGTCCAAGAGACCCAGTACTTC. Its translation: CASSIRGVQETQYF.

This chain uses TRBV5-1 with TRBJ2-5, with D possibly called TRBD1 or TRBD2 (6 bases each). V lost 4 bases to trimming and J lost 4 bases, with 14 bases between them. CDR3 length: 14 amino acids. Germline lookup yields CDR1 SGHRS and CDR2 YFSETQ. The CDR3 protein is CASSPEGGRETQYF. The CDR3 nucleotides read TGCGCCAGCAGCCCGGAGGGGGGTCGAGAGACCCAGTACTTC.

The table lists this clonotype with a few counts. V gene TRBV9 combines with J gene TRBJ2-7; either TRBD1 or TRBD2 may supply D (5 bases each). CDR3 length equals 15 residues. Trimming cost V 3 bases and J 2 bases, with 15 bases left between them. Looked up from germline, CDR1 is SGDLS and CDR2 is YYNGEE. The CDR3 nucleotides read TGTGCCAGCAGCGCGTCCGGGACGGAGACCTACGAGCAGTACTTC. This translates into CASSASGTETYEQYF.

This clonotype came up many times. V usage is TRBV6-5 and J usage is TRBJ1-3; 7 bases are a match to TRBD1. V dropped 5 bases and J dropped 4; count of bases not matched to a gene: 8. Germline V gives CDR1 MNHEY, CDR2 SVGAGI. The CDR3 length is 15 residues. For the CDR3, the DNA is TGTGCCAGCAGTAACCGACAGGGTCGGGGAAACACCATATATTTT. It encodes CASSNRQGRGNTIYF.

The CDR3 nucleotides are TGTGCCCTCGGGGCGGGAGCGTGGGCCGGGGAGCTGTTTTTT. It codes for CALGAGAWAGELFF. The V call is TRBV7-2, the J call TRBJ2-2; TRBD2 agrees at 7 bases. The CDR3 is 14 residues long. The V and J ends lost 11 bases and 6 bases, in that order; junction bases with no gene match: 12. Germline V gene sequence: CDR1 SGHTA, CDR2 FQGNSA.

The sample holds a few counts of this clonotype. This chain joins TRBV7-6 and TRBJ2-3; maybe TRBD1 (5 bases). The germline V gene has CDR1 SGHVS and CDR2 FNYEAQ. Between the trimmed V and J ends, which lost 1 base and 4 bases, there was a span of 12 bases. The CDR3 has 15 amino acids. Here the CDR3 reads CASSLVVRVADTQYF. The DNA of the CDR3 is TGTGCCAGCAGCTTAGTGGTCAGGGTGGCAGATACGCAGTATTTT.

The rearrangement uses TRBV28 and TRBJ2-3; 10 bases are shared with TRBD1. V gave up 2 bases and J gave up 1 base; unmatched junction bases: 6. The CDR3 has 17 residues. CDR1 MDHEN and CDR2 SYDVKM come from the germline V gene. CDR3 in amino acids: CASSLGTGVGGTDTQYF. The CDR3 DNA reads as TGTGCCAGCAGTTTAGGGACAGGGGTAGGGGGCACAGATACGCAGTATTTT. The full variable domain, with the rest looked up from reference TRBV28 and TRBJ2-3, is DVKVTQSSRYLVKRTGEKVFLECVQDMDHENMFWYRQDPGLGLRLIYFSYDVKMKEKGDIPEGYSVSREKKERFSLILESASTNQTSMYLCASSLGTGVGGTDTQYFGPGTRLTVL.